This T cell receptor (beta chain) emerged from a study of blood T cell repertoires in COVID-19. At the level of the study: Samples came from the United States, Italy and Spain, spanning acute and convalescent COVID-19. In each case, the material was cDNA or gDNA derived from T cells, B-cell-depleted T cells, or PBMCs.

In the source study's methods: Reference gene primer amplification gave nucleated cell count estimates. Generated by immunoSEQ multiplex PCR, the TCRdb table keeps only in-frame clones and is missing some. Clone size and V and J calls were adopted from that table, with D and trimming inferred from the DNA. The sample consists of roughly 60,000 clones, nearly 90% of them appearing once. As for this clone: The junction departs from the called germline gene at one end, perhaps through a read error.

This clonotype originated in a man aged 50-60 years with active COVID-19. The sequenced sample consisted of peripheral blood.

Here the CDR3 reads CASSHDSKTQYF. Written as DNA, the CDR3 is TGTGCTAGCAGCCACGACTCAAAGACCCAGTACTTC. The gene calls are TRBV7-7 and TRBJ2-5; D unresolved. From germline, CDR1 is SSHAT and CDR2 FNYEAQ (reference sequence). The CDR3 contains 12 residues.